The 3 T cell receptor beta chains below all came from one sample that was sequenced in a study of T cell repertoires in cytomegalovirus infection. These receptors' antigens are unknown. TCRdb redid the calling of the reads with MiXCR, one entry per CDR3 protein. The data show 900,000 to 950,000 distinct CDR3 sequences, with less than 40% seen just once and roughly an eighth held by the top ten. The sequenced sample was cultured CD8+ T cells from PBMCs, obtained from culture after CMV antigen stimulation. The receptors here all came from a human donor in good health (CMV status not recorded). Some clones in this sample may be carry-over from other donors' samples.

Many counts were recorded for this clonotype. V and J are TRBV15 and TRBJ2-7; D gene uncertain. V shed 0 bases and J shed 0 bases, with 9 bases lying between them. The CDR3 covers 15 residues. Germline CDR1 is LNHNV and CDR2 is YYDKDF (reference sequence). The CDR3 spells CATSREALRSYEQYV. CDR3 DNA: TGTGCCACCAGCAGAGAGGCTCTCCGCTCCTACGAGCAGTACGTC.

A single count supports this clonotype. The chain is built from TRBV15 and TRBJ1-1; 12 bases match TRBD1. CDR3 length: 17 residues. Germline CDR1 reads LNHNV; CDR2 reads YYDKDF (reference sequence). V was pared by 1 base and J by 2 bases, with 5 bases of the junction left unmatched. CDR3 DNA sequence: TGTGCCACCAGCAGAGGTCGGGACAGGGGGCAAAACACTGAAGCTTTCTTT. Protein sequence: CATSRGRDRGQNTEAFF.

This clonotype was found a few times. The rearrangement links TRBV27 to TRBJ2-1, with 7 bases lining up with TRBD2. The V segment lost 5 bases and the J segment 6 bases; nucleotides outside the gene matches: 4. CDR3 size: 13 residues. CDR1 MNHEY and CDR2 SMNVEV come from the germline V gene (reference sequence). The CDR3: CASSTLAGNEQFF. The CDR3 DNA reads TGTGCCAGCAGTACCTTAGCGGGCAATGAGCAGTTCTTC.